This TCR beta chain comes out of a study of naive and memory T cell subsets. Two oligonucleotides, mixed equimolar, formed the beta constant-region primer covering TRBC1 and TRBC2. The ligated cDNA underwent four PCR rounds using SP2 and nested alpha and beta constant-region primers. TCRdb passed the UMI-ligation and nested PCR reads through MiXCR, listing each CDR3 protein once. The sample contains 15,000 to 20,000 distinct CDR3 sequences, just over 8.5% of which appear only once. This clonotype was found many times. CDR1 is GTSNPN, CDR2 SVGIG, per germline (reference sequence). Trimming removed 0 bases from V and 5 bases from J, with 11 bases in between. The CDR3 totals 15 residues.

Sequencing was done on a sample of central memory CD8+ T cells from blood. V gene TRBV30 combines with J gene TRBJ1-6; D is undetermined. This clonotype originated in a human donor in good health. CDR3 nucleotides: TGTGCCTGGAGTGTACTAGCCAGAGATAATTCACCCCTCCACTTT. This sequence encodes CAWSVLARDNSPLHF.